Shown below are 26 T cell receptor beta chains from a single sample sequenced in a study of blood T cell repertoires in COVID-19. TCRdb's copy holds only in-frame clones and misses some; the assay was immunoSEQ multiplex PCR. The table includes 300,000 to 450,000 clones, 70% to 85% detected once. Input material: peripheral blood. The receptors here all came from a human donor with acute or convalescent COVID-19. The donor label of this sample is uncertain.

The V call is TRBV6-5, the J call TRBJ1-1; 11 positions match TRBD1. V was clipped by 7 bases and J by 5 bases; unmatched bases: 6. CDR1 MNHEY and CDR2 SVGAGI come from the germline V gene. The CDR3 is 14 amino acids. The DNA for the CDR3 is TGTGCCAGCATCGGGACAGGGGGGAAAACTGAAGCTTTCTTT. It specifies CASIGTGGKTEAFF.

The rearrangement links TRBV7-2 to TRBJ2-1, with 9 nucleotides matching TRBD2. Germline-derived CDR1 and CDR2 are SGHTA and FQGNSA. Losses at the gene ends were 5 bases for V and 5 bases for J; bases not matched to a gene: 19. The CDR3 totals 19 residues. The CDR3 DNA reads TGTGCCAGCAGCCTCAACCCGGGGGGGGGCCTAGCGGGACACAATGAGCAGTTCTTC. As protein: CASSLNPGGGLAGHNEQFF. The full variable domain, with the rest looked up from reference TRBV7-2 and TRBJ2-1, is GAGVSQSPSNKVTEKGKDVELRCDPISGHTALYWYRQSLGQGLEFLIYFQGNSAPDKSGLPSDRFSAERTGGSVSTLTIQRTQQEDSAVYLCASSLNPGGGLAGHNEQFFGPGTRLTVL.

The rearrangement uses TRBV28 and TRBJ1-3; D not certain. Germline V gene sequence: CDR1 MDHEN, CDR2 SYDVKM. There are 15 residues in the CDR3. The ends were cut back, 7 bases at V and 8 bases at J, with 21 bases in the middle. CDR3 protein: CASIQEGGIEDTIYF. The DNA for the CDR3 is TGTGCCAGCATCCAGGAGGGTGGAATTGAAGACACCATATATTTT.

The chain links TRBV5-1 to TRBJ1-1; 8 nucleotides match TRBD1. Germline-derived CDR1 and CDR2 are SGHRS and YFSETQ. The CDR3 contains 14 residues. V trimming: 4 bases; J trimming: 5 bases; junction bases outside the gene matches: 7. This chain's CDR3 is CASSLRTGSTEAFF. Here the CDR3 DNA reads TGCGCCAGCAGCCTGAGGACAGGGAGTACTGAAGCTTTCTTT. The whole variable domain, remainder taken from reference TRBV5-1 and TRBJ1-1, is KAGVTQTPRYLIKTRGQQVTLSCSPISGHRSVSWYQQTPGQGLQFLFEYFSETQRNKGNFPGRFSGRQFSNSRSEMNVSTLELGDSALYLCASSLRTGSTEAFFGQGTRLTVV.

CDR3: CASSLLAGTYEQYF. As DNA, the CDR3 is TGTGCCAGCAGTCTTCTAGCGGGGACCTACGAGCAGTACTTC. The chain joins TRBV2 to TRBJ2-7, with 9 bases that match TRBD2. In germline, CDR1 is SNHLY, CDR2 FYNNEI. CDR3 size: 14 residues. J gave up 2 bases and V 5 bases, and 4 bases lay outside the gene matches.

This clone was seen a few times. The rearrangement uses TRBV5-5 and TRBJ2-7; 8 positions match TRBD1. The CDR3 length is 15 residues. Germline V lookup: CDR1 SGHKS, CDR2 YYEKEE (reference sequence). J lost 0 bases, V lost 4 bases, and 6 bases had no gene match. The CDR3 DNA sequence: TGTGCCAGCAGCGGGACAGGCTGGACCTCCTACGAGCAGTACTTC. Amino acids: CASSGTGWTSYEQYF.

The CDR3 DNA is TGTGCCAGCAGCTTCAGGGATCCTAATGAAAAACTGTTTTTT. It codes for CASSFRDPNEKLFF. The chain combines TRBV7-9 with TRBJ1-4, with D perhaps matching TRBD1 (5 bases). Per germline, CDR1 SEHNR and CDR2 FQNEAQ (reference sequence). CDR3 length: 14 residues. Trimming shortened V by 3 bases and J by 3 bases, and 8 bases separated the two germline ends.

As for this clone: A read error may produce the germline difference seen at one junction end. The V call is TRBV28, the J call TRBJ1-2; D not resolved. CDR3 length equals 12 residues. Germline V lookup: CDR1 MDHEN, CDR2 SYDVKM. CDR3 DNA: TGTACCAGCAGCCAAAGAGCGGACGGCTACACCTTC. This codes for CTSSQRADGYTF.

The chain is built from TRBV30 and TRBJ1-2, with TRBD1 as a possible D gene (6 bases). The ends were cut back, 8 bases at V and 8 bases at J, with 18 bases in the middle. Germline V CDR1 and CDR2: GTSNPN, SVGIG (reference sequence). This CDR3 is 12 amino acids long. CDR3 in amino acids: CAGPTGSGGYTF. As DNA, the CDR3 is TGTGCCGGGCCGACAGGTTCCGGGGGCTACACCTTC.

CDR3 loop: CASSVRGIGGETQYF. CDR3 DNA sequence: TGTGCCAGCAGCGTACGGGGGATCGGGGGGGAGACCCAGTACTTC. The V and J genes are TRBV9 and TRBJ2-5; 7 nucleotides align to TRBD2. The germline V gene has CDR1 SGDLS and CDR2 YYNGEE. Trimming at V came to 1 base and at J to 5 bases, leaving 8 bases not matched to a gene. The CDR3 runs 15 residues.

The V gene is TRBV7-9, the J gene TRBJ1-5; 12 bases agree with TRBD1. The germline V gene encodes CDR1 SEHNR and CDR2 FQNEAQ (reference sequence). After removal of 3 bases from V and 6 bases from J, the junction contained 3 bases not matched to a gene. The CDR3 is 15 residues long. The CDR3 here is CASSFGTGGLQPQHF. DNA for the CDR3: TGTGCCAGCAGCTTTGGGACAGGGGGCCTTCAGCCCCAGCATTTT.

The chain couples TRBV11-2 to TRBJ2-3; 7 bases fit TRBD2. The CDR3 is 16 amino acids. The germline V gene has CDR1 SGHAT and CDR2 FQNNGV. V lost 5 bases and J lost 0; bases outside the gene matches: 8. Written as DNA, the CDR3 is TGTGCCAGCAGCCAACAGACTAGCCTTAGCACAGATACGCAGTATTTT. This encodes CASSQQTSLSTDTQYF.

The V call is TRBV30, the J call TRBJ2-7, with TRBD1 as a possible D gene (6 bases). V lost 5 bases, J lost 2 bases, and 16 bases lay in between. Germline loops: CDR1 GTSNPN, CDR2 SVGIG (reference sequence). The CDR3 has 14 amino acids. CDR3 nucleotides: TGTGCCTGGGGACACGGGACATACCCCTACGAGCAGTACTTC. It specifies CAWGHGTYPYEQYF.

The chain recombines TRBV27 with TRBJ1-1, with 8 positions matching TRBD1. Germline V gene sequence: CDR1 MNHEY, CDR2 SMNVEV (reference sequence). This CDR3 has 18 residues. J lost 1 base, V lost 6 bases, and 16 bases had no gene match. CDR3 sequence: CASSRTGRGIFENTEAFF. For the CDR3, the DNA is TGTGCCAGCAGCCGGACAGGGCGAGGGATTTTCGAGAACACTGAAGCTTTCTTT.

This chain links TRBV3-1 (or the pseudogene TRBV3-2) with TRBJ1-2; D gene unclear. Germline CDR1 LGHDT, CDR2 YNNKEL (reference sequence). CDR3 length equals 15 residues. The V end lost 1 base, the J end lost 8 bases, and 17 bases lay between the germline ends. The CDR3 sequence is CASSQGFGRESGYTF. The CDR3 DNA follows: TGTGCCAGCAGCCAAGGGTTTGGGAGGGAGAGCGGCTACACCTTC.

This chain links TRBV4-1 with TRBJ1-3; D perhaps matches TRBD1 (5 bases). V lost 3 bases and J 5 bases, leaving 17 bases between the germline ends. Germline values: CDR1 MGHRA, CDR2 YSYEKL. The CDR3 is 16 residues long. CDR3 coding DNA: TGCGCCAGCAGCCACCTAGACAGCAATACGAGAAACACCATATATTTT. Protein product: CASSHLDSNTRNTIYF.

The chain uses TRBV5-5 and TRBJ2-5; D is perhaps TRBD2 (5 bases). The germline gives CDR1 SGHKS, CDR2 YYEKEE (reference sequence). The CDR3 has 15 residues. Between the trimmed V and J ends, which lost 0 bases and 2 bases, there was a span of 11 bases. CDR3 sequence (DNA): TGTGCCAGCAGCTTGGGGGGAGCGTCGCAAGAGACCCAGTACTTC. Translated, it gives CASSLGGASQETQYF.

The chain is built from TRBV27 and TRBJ2-1; D remains unclear. The germline CDR1 and CDR2 sequences are MNHEY and SMNVEV (reference sequence). V was cut by 1 base and J by 3 bases, with 10 bases left in between. CDR3 size: 15 residues. CDR3 sequence: CASSLFAGVYNEQFF. In DNA form, the CDR3 reads TGTGCCAGCAGTTTATTTGCAGGTGTCTACAATGAGCAGTTCTTC.

This clone was counted at least ten times. V and J are TRBV5-1 and TRBJ1-2, with 9 bases matching TRBD1. After removal of 3 bases from V and 7 bases from J, the junction contained 10 bases not matched to a gene. The CDR3 consists of 15 residues. Germline values: CDR1 SGHRS, CDR2 YFSETQ. The CDR3 sequence: CASSYYPGQGSGYTF. CDR3 coding DNA: TGCGCCAGCAGCTACTATCCCGGACAGGGGAGTGGCTACACCTTC.

This clone was observed once. Other DNA sequences of this sample code for an identical CDR3. V usage is TRBV7-9 and J usage is TRBJ2-5; 7 positions agree with TRBD1. The CDR3 runs 13 residues. V lost 5 bases, J lost 5 bases, and 5 bases stayed unmatched. Germline V CDR1 and CDR2: SEHNR, FQNEAQ (reference sequence). Here the CDR3 DNA reads TGTGCCAGCAGCCCAGACAGGGCTGAGACCCAGTACTTC. This translates into CASSPDRAETQYF.

This rearrangement joins TRBV7-8 to TRBJ2-7, with a possible D match to TRBD2 (6 bases). The CDR3 loop spans 16 amino acids. V gave up 5 bases and J gave up 0 bases, with 17 bases separating them. Germline V gives CDR1 SGHVS, CDR2 FQNEAQ. The CDR3 loop reads CASSQEGGGLSYEQYF. CDR3 DNA: TGTGCCAGCAGCCAAGAGGGAGGAGGGCTCTCCTACGAGCAGTACTTC.

This clone was counted only a few times. V is TRBV2 and J is TRBJ1-5; TRBD1 matches at 7 bases. Looked up from germline, CDR1 is SNHLY and CDR2 is FYNNEI. V was clipped by 9 bases and J by 5 bases; unmatched bases: 10. The CDR3 spans 14 residues. Here the CDR3 reads CASRGDSTYQPQHF. The CDR3 DNA follows: TGTGCCAGTCGTGGGGACAGTACCTATCAGCCCCAGCATTTT. Drawing the rest from reference TRBV2 and TRBJ1-5, the complete variable domain is EPEVTQTPSHQVTQMGQEVILRCVPISNHLYFYWYRQILGQKVEFLVSFYNNEISEKSEIFDDQFSVERPDGSNFTLKIRSTKLEDSAMYFCASRGDSTYQPQHFGDGTRLSIL.

The rearrangement uses TRBV7-9 and TRBJ2-3; D gene uncertain. CDR3 size: 12 residues. Trimming took off 4 bases at V and 4 bases at J, with 6 bases between the two ends. Germline V gene sequence: CDR1 SEHNR, CDR2 FQNEAQ (reference sequence). The DNA of the CDR3 is TGTGCCAGCAGCTCCCGCGCAGATACGCAGTATTTT. Protein sequence: CASSSRADTQYF. Based on the CDR3 plus reference TRBV7-9 and TRBJ2-3, the full variable domain is DTGVSQNPRHKITKRGQNVTFRCDPISEHNRLYWYRQTLGQGPEFLTYFQNEAQLEKSRLLSDRFSAERPKGSFSTLEIQRTEQGDSAMYLCASSSRADTQYFGPGTRLTVL.

The J gene is TRBJ2-1, the V gene TRBV9; possible D gene TRBD2, 5 bases. CDR3 length: 13 residues. Germline V gene lookup returns CDR1 SGDLS and CDR2 YYNGEE. The V end lost 0 bases, the J end lost 10 bases, and 11 bases lay between the germline ends. CDR3 nucleotide sequence: TGTGCCAGCAGCGTAGACCTACTAGGGGAGCAGTTCTTC. Residues: CASSVDLLGEQFF.

This clone has a single count. CDR3 DNA: TGTGCCAGCAGCTTCGGGGGTAACTATGGCTACACCTTC. It yields the protein CASSFGGNYGYTF. This sequence joins TRBV7-8 and TRBJ1-2; perhaps TRBD1 as D (5 bases). V was cut by 3 bases and J by 1 base, with 6 bases left in between. The CDR3 length is 13 residues. Germline CDR1 reads SGHVS; CDR2 reads FQNEAQ. Full variable domain (remainder filled in from reference TRBV7-8 and TRBJ1-2): GAGVSQSPRYKVAKRGQDVALRCDPISGHVSLFWYQQALGQGPEFLTYFQNEAQLDKSGLPSDRFFAERPEGSVSTLKIQRTQQEDSAVYLCASSFGGNYGYTFGSGTRLTVV.

V is TRBV6-5 and J is TRBJ1-6, with TRBD1 matching 9 bases. The CDR3 consists of 15 residues. J gave up 6 bases and V 4 bases, and 4 bases lay outside the gene matches. Germline CDR1 reads MNHEY; CDR2 reads SVGAGI. The CDR3, as DNA: TGTGCCAGCAGTTTCACGGACAGGGGTAATTCACCCCTCCACTTT. The encoded protein is CASSFTDRGNSPLHF.